These 25 T cell receptor beta chains share one sample of origin, sequenced in a study of blood T cells in healthy people across ages. It was with a sample-barcoded 5' primer and a J-beta primer mix that a second PCR of roughly 7 to 12 cycles was run. TCRdb re-called the 5' RACE reads with MiXCR, one entry per CDR3 protein. Of hundreds of thousands of distinct CDR3 sequences detected, 21% appear once; the ten largest clones hold roughly 3.7%. The sequenced sample was blood. These receptors all come from a man between 65 and 79 years old in good health.

This clonotype turned up a few times. The chain joins TRBV3-1 to TRBJ2-4, with a weak D call TRBD2 (7 bases). In germline, CDR1 is LGHDT, CDR2 YNNKEL (reference sequence). The V end was cut by 0 bases, the J end by 8 bases, with 17 bases between. The CDR3 sequence is 16 residues long. The CDR3 region has the DNA TGTGCCAGCAGCCAAGACCCGGGGGGCGGTTTGGACATTCAGTACTTC. It encodes CASSQDPGGGLDIQYF.

This chain's CDR3 is CASSKMTGEDEAFF. The CDR3 coding sequence is TGTGCCAGCTCAAAGATGACAGGGGAGGATGAAGCTTTCTTT. The rearrangement links TRBV18 to TRBJ1-1; 8 nucleotides match TRBD1. J lost 7 bases, V lost 5 bases, and 9 bases had no gene match. The CDR3 extends over 14 amino acids. Germline V lookup: CDR1 KGHSH, CDR2 LQKENI.

The chain joins TRBV7-3 to TRBJ2-5, with 8 bases matching TRBD1. The germline gives CDR1 SGHTA, CDR2 FQGTGA. The CDR3 extends over 13 amino acids. Trimming at V came to 5 bases and at J to 7 bases, leaving 6 bases not matched to a gene. The CDR3 DNA reads as TGTGCCAGCAGCAGCGGACAGGGTGGGACCCAGTACTTC. Its translation is CASSSGQGGTQYF. The full variable domain, completed using reference TRBV7-3 and TRBJ2-5, is GAGVSQTPSNKVTEKGKYVELRCDPISGHTALYWYRQSLGQGPEFLIYFQGTGAADDSGLPNDRFFAVRPEGSVSTLKIQRTERGDSAVYLCASSSGQGGTQYFGPGTRLLVL.

This clonotype was seen a handful of times. The V call is TRBV6-2 or TRBV6-3, the J call TRBJ2-1; the match to TRBD2 covers 13 bases. The CDR3 length is 16 residues. Trimming cost V 6 bases and J 3 bases; bases outside gene matches: 5. Germline CDR1 MNHEY, CDR2 SVGEGT. This chain's CDR3 is CASSGLAGVVYNEQFF. The CDR3 coding sequence is TGTGCCAGCAGCGGACTAGCGGGAGTAGTCTACAATGAGCAGTTCTTC.

V and J are TRBV7-2 and TRBJ2-1, with 8 bases matching TRBD2. The CDR3 length is 15 residues. Germline CDR1 is SGHTA and CDR2 is FQGNSA. The trim removed 3 bases at V and 4 bases at J, leaving 5 bases unmatched. Here the CDR3 reads CASSFGLATYNEQFF. The CDR3 DNA is TGTGCCAGCAGCTTTGGACTAGCCACATACAATGAGCAGTTCTTC.

This clonotype appeared a few times. The V and J genes are TRBV7-9 and TRBJ2-5; 9 bases match TRBD1. Gene TRBJ2-7 matches the end of the DNA better, so the J call may be wrong. The CDR3 has 15 residues. CDR1 SEHNR and CDR2 FQNEAQ come from the germline V gene (reference sequence). CDR3 sequence reads: CASSPGTGFSYEQYF. CDR3 in DNA: TGTGCCAGCAGCCCCGGGACAGGGTTCTCCTACGAGCAGTACTTC.

This chain links TRBV18 with TRBJ2-6; TRBD2 is a possible D gene (5 bases). Trimming stripped 2 bases from V and 4 bases from J, with 15 bases between. The CDR3 contains 17 residues. The germline V gene encodes CDR1 KGHSH and CDR2 LQKENI. The CDR3 nucleotides are TGTGCCAGCTCACCAACCACCGGGGTCTCCGGGGCCAACGTCCTGACTTTC. Amino acids: CASSPTTGVSGANVLTF.

The chain couples TRBV7-2 to TRBJ2-5; D is possibly TRBD1 (5 bases). V was trimmed by 2 bases and J by 4 bases, leaving 11 bases between them. Germline V gene data show CDR1 as SGHTA and CDR2 as FQGNSA. The CDR3 contains 14 residues. The CDR3 loop reads CTSSLKAGLETQYF. The CDR3 DNA sequence: TGTACCAGCAGCTTAAAGGCAGGGTTAGAGACCCAGTACTTC.

The chain combines TRBV20-1 with TRBJ2-7, with a tentative D call TRBD2 (5 bases). There are 14 residues in the CDR3. V was clipped by 4 bases and J by 4 bases, with 17 bases between them. The V gene's germline CDR1 is DFQATT and CDR2 SNEGSKA (reference sequence). The CDR3 DNA reads TGCAGTGCTACGGACTCCCCCGGAACTTACGAGCAGTACTTC. Protein sequence: CSATDSPGTYEQYF.

In this sample, this clonotype turned up a few times. The rearrangement joins TRBV19 to TRBJ1-2; TRBD1 matches at 7 bases. In germline, CDR1 is LNHDA, CDR2 SQIVND (reference sequence). The V gene end was trimmed by 4 bases and the J gene end by 6 bases; junction bases not matched to a gene: 5. This CDR3 comprises 13 residues. Here the CDR3 DNA reads TGTGCCAGTAGTACACAGGGGTTGAATGGCTACACCTTC. It codes for CASSTQGLNGYTF.

CDR3 loop: CASKIGSAGELFF. The CDR3 region has the DNA TGTGCCAGTAAAATAGGGTCGGCCGGGGAGCTGTTTTTT. V gene TRBV3-1 combines with J gene TRBJ2-2; D is unresolved. Trimming left V 9 bases short and J 6 bases short, with 14 bases between. The CDR3 totals 13 residues. Germline assignment: CDR1 LGHDT and CDR2 YNNKEL (reference sequence).

There are a few counts of this clonotype. One end of the junction does not line up with germline, which may come from a read error. The chain has TRBV7-7 and TRBJ2-2; 8 bases map to TRBD2. Germline V gene lookup returns CDR1 SSHAT and CDR2 FNYEAQ (reference sequence). CDR3 length: 16 residues. Here the CDR3 reads CASSLGREANTGELFF. CDR3 coding DNA: TGTGCTAGCAGCTTAGGGCGGGAGGCGAACACCGGGGAGCTGTTTTTT.

In this sample, this clonotype turned up many times. The CDR3 protein is CASSGQMVRIGTDTQYF. CDR3 DNA sequence: TGTGCCAGCAGCGGCCAGATGGTTCGGATCGGCACAGATACGCAGTATTTT. This chain uses TRBV3-1 with TRBJ2-3; D ambiguous. This CDR3 region has 17 residues. From germline, CDR1 is LGHDT and CDR2 YNNKEL (reference sequence). Trimming removed 5 bases from V and 1 base from J, with 19 bases in between.

This sequence joins TRBV6-1 and TRBJ2-5; 10 bases fit TRBD1. The J call may not be correct, given that the DNA end is closer to TRBJ2-7. Per the germline V gene, CDR1 is MNHNS and CDR2 is SASEGT. CDR3 size: 14 residues. The CDR3 loop is CASCRGTGAYEQYF. CDR3 DNA sequence: TGTGCCAGCTGTAGGGGGACAGGGGCCTACGAGCAGTACTTC.

The rearrangement joins TRBV3-1 to TRBJ2-1, with D perhaps TRBD2 (5 bases). V was cut by 5 bases and J by 5 bases, with 10 bases left in between. Germline lookup yields CDR1 LGHDT and CDR2 YNNKEL (reference sequence). The CDR3 contains 13 residues. The CDR3 DNA reads TGTGCCAGCAGCGGGCGGGCCGACAATGAGCAGTTCTTC. Its translation: CASSGRADNEQFF.

This clonotype appeared a few times. V usage is TRBV15 and J usage is TRBJ2-3; D possibly corresponds to TRBD1 (6 bases). This CDR3 is 15 amino acids long. V gave up 7 bases and J gave up 0 bases, with 14 bases separating them. CDR1 is LNHNV and CDR2 is YYDKDF in the germline V gene (reference sequence). The CDR3 here is CATTTLRGSTDTQYF. The CDR3 DNA reads as TGTGCCACCACCACCCTCAGGGGTAGCACAGATACGCAGTATTTT.

The chain links TRBV9 to TRBJ2-4; 10 bases are shared with TRBD1. CDR1 is SGDLS, CDR2 YYNGEE, per germline. The CDR3 sequence is 15 residues long. The V segment lost 4 bases and the J segment 7 bases; nucleotides outside the gene matches: 8. The CDR3 spells CASSPRQGAGNIQYF. The CDR3 nucleotides are TGTGCCAGCAGCCCTCGACAGGGGGCGGGGAACATTCAGTACTTC.

This chain uses TRBV7-9 with TRBJ2-7, with 14 bases lining up with TRBD2. Germline V gene sequence: CDR1 SEHNR, CDR2 FQNEAQ (reference sequence). V lost 4 bases and J lost 5; bases outside the gene matches: 10. The CDR3 spans 17 residues. The CDR3 sequence: CASSSPKGLAGDHEQYF. CDR3 in DNA: TGTGCCAGCAGCTCACCGAAGGGACTAGCGGGAGACCACGAGCAGTACTTC.

This clonotype came up a few times. This chain links TRBV12-3 or TRBV12-4 with TRBJ1-1; no definite D call. The CDR3 consists of 11 residues. Trimming cost V 3 bases and J 5 bases, with 4 bases left between them. CDR3 DNA sequence: TGTGCCAGCAGTTTTAAGACTGAAGCTTTCTTT. Translation gives CASSFKTEAFF.

In this sample, this clonotype turned up a few times. The chain uses TRBV15 and TRBJ2-2; D is undetermined. The germline V and J ends were trimmed by 0 bases and 1 base, with 12 bases remaining between them. The CDR3 runs 17 residues. Germline V gives CDR1 LNHNV, CDR2 YYDKDF (reference sequence). The CDR3 coding sequence is TGTGCCACCAGCAGAGAGGGGAAAGGAATGAACACCGGGGAGCTGTTTTTT. Residues: CATSREGKGMNTGELFF. The full variable domain, rest sourced from reference TRBV15 and TRBJ2-2, is DAMVIQNPRYQVTQFGKPVTLSCSQTLNHNVMYWYQQKSSQAPKLLFHYYDKDFNNEADTPDNFQSRRPNTSFCFLDIRSPGLGDTAMYLCATSREGKGMNTGELFFGEGSRLTVL.

The genes are TRBV27 and TRBJ2-1; D gene ambiguous. The end of the DNA aligns better with TRBJ2-5, so the J call may be wrong. Germline loops: CDR1 MNHEY, CDR2 SMNVEV (reference sequence). The CDR3 totals 13 residues. CDR3 protein: CASSLYGSKTQYF. The CDR3 nucleotides are TGTGCCAGCAGTCTATACGGCTCCAAGACCCAGTACTTC.

The chain joins TRBV9 to TRBJ1-1, with D maybe TRBD1 (5 bases). V was clipped by 0 bases and J by 4 bases, with 13 bases between them. The CDR3 is made up of 15 amino acids. CDR1 is SGDLS and CDR2 is YYNGEE in the germline V gene. The CDR3 loop is CASSVGAGSGTEAFF. As DNA, the CDR3 is TGTGCCAGCAGCGTAGGGGCAGGGTCGGGCACTGAAGCTTTCTTT.

The J gene is TRBJ2-5, the V gene TRBV12-3 or TRBV12-4; 7 bases match TRBD1. The assigned J gene may be wrong: the sequence end matches TRBJ2-1 better. The length of the CDR3 is 15 residues. Here the CDR3 reads CASSFSGTETTEQFF. CDR3 nucleotide sequence: TGTGCCAGCAGTTTTTCCGGGACAGAAACAACAGAGCAGTTCTTC.

The table lists this clonotype with a few counts. This chain links TRBV3-1 with TRBJ1-1, with TRBD1 matching over 7 bases. Germline lookup yields CDR1 LGHDT and CDR2 YNNKEL (reference sequence). The CDR3 totals 16 residues. V lost 3 bases to trimming and J lost 4 bases; unmatched junction nucleotides: 11. The CDR3 DNA reads as TGTGCCAGCAGCCACCCGACCAGGGGGTTGGGCACTGAAGCTTTCTTT. As protein: CASSHPTRGLGTEAFF.

CDR3 residues: CASNPRPNYGYTF. CDR3 bases: TGTGCCAGCAACCCGAGGCCTAACTATGGCTACACCTTC. The J gene is TRBJ1-2, the V gene TRBV6-7, with D uncertain. TRBV6-7 is given ORF status, its function remaining uncertain. The CDR3 consists of 13 residues. V was clipped by 7 bases and J by 0 bases, with 9 bases between them.